This entry lists 29 T cell receptor beta chains sequenced from one sample in a study of cytomegalovirus exposure and HLA in healthy donors (dated by TCRdb to about 2017). Libraries were built with the immunoSEQ multiplex PCR assay. For the multiplex PCR, a mixture combining 60 forward primers for TCR Vbeta segments and 13 reverse primers for TCR Jbeta segments was used. TCRdb's version of the immuneACCESS table is confined to in-frame rearrangements and falls short of the full clone set. An unresolved V gene accounts for under half of the shortfall where checked; the remainder is of unknown origin. The sample records over 200,000 clones, roughly 82% of which are singletons. The ten largest clonotypes hold roughly 6% of the sample. The specimen sequenced was PBMCs. These receptors were collected from a man aged 35-49 years in good health and CMV-seropositive.

The chain employs TRBV13 and TRBJ2-4, with D tentatively TRBD1 (6 bases). V was trimmed by 3 bases and J by 7 bases, leaving 13 bases between them. The V gene's germline CDR1 is PRHDT and CDR2 FYEKMQ (reference sequence). CDR3 size: 14 residues. The CDR3 nucleotides read TGTGCCAGCAGCTTGCCCACACAGGGTAACATTCAGTACTTC. This codes for CASSLPTQGNIQYF.

The chain couples TRBV9 to TRBJ2-7, with D perhaps TRBD1 (6 bases). V lost 3 bases, J lost 6 bases, and 10 bases lay in between. The germline gives CDR1 SGDLS, CDR2 YYNGEE. The length of the CDR3 is 12 residues. DNA of the CDR3: TGTGCCAGCAGCGGATTAGGGGGCGAGCAGTACTTC. Protein product: CASSGLGGEQYF. The full variable domain, rest sourced from reference TRBV9 and TRBJ2-7, is DSGVTQTPKHLITATGQRVTLRCSPRSGDLSVYWYQQSLDQGLQFLIQYYNGEERAKGNILERFSAQQFPDLHSELNLSSLELGDSALYFCASSGLGGEQYFGPGTRLTVT.

J is TRBJ1-1 and V is TRBV7-9, with D tentatively TRBD1 (6 bases). Looked up from germline, CDR1 is SEHNR and CDR2 is FQNEAQ (reference sequence). V was clipped by 3 bases and J by 8 bases, with 10 bases between them. This CDR3 is 12 amino acids long. CDR3 protein: CASSFDRHEAFF. The CDR3 bases are TGTGCCAGCAGCTTTGACAGGCACGAAGCTTTCTTT.

This chain joins TRBV4-1 and TRBJ2-7, with a weak D call TRBD1 (6 bases). CDR3 length: 15 amino acids. In germline, CDR1 is MGHRA, CDR2 YSYEKL. The V gene lost 0 bases and the J gene lost 0 bases, with 9 bases spanning the gap. CDR3 protein: CASSQELDSSYEQYF. The CDR3 DNA is TGCGCCAGCAGCCAAGAGTTGGACAGCTCCTACGAGCAGTACTTC.

The V and J genes are TRBV12-5 and TRBJ2-5, with D maybe TRBD2 (6 bases). V shed 1 base and J shed 5 bases, with 8 bases lying between them. Germline CDR1 LGHNT, CDR2 FRNRAP. The CDR3 consists of 13 residues. The CDR3 loop is CASGLGLVETQYF. CDR3 bases: TGTGCTAGTGGTTTGGGACTAGTTGAGACCCAGTACTTC.

This clone was observed a single time. The rearrangement joins TRBV30 to TRBJ1-1; D is possibly TRBD1 (6 bases). V gave up 0 bases and J gave up 5 bases, with 13 bases separating them. The CDR3 has 14 amino acids. CDR1 and CDR2 (germline): GTSNPN, SVGIG (reference sequence). CDR3 nucleotide sequence: TGTGCCTGGAGTGTACGGCAGGGGCCGACTGAAGCTTTCTTT. It encodes CAWSVRQGPTEAFF.

As DNA, the CDR3 is TGTGCCAGCAAAGAGACAGGGCAGTACGAGCAGTACGTC. This gives the protein CASKETGQYEQYV. This chain uses TRBV2 with TRBJ2-7, with 7 positions matching TRBD1. The V gene end was trimmed by 7 bases and the J gene end by 4 bases; junction bases not matched to a gene: 7. Germline values: CDR1 SNHLY, CDR2 FYNNEI. This CDR3 is 13 amino acids long.

The rearrangement uses TRBV5-1 and TRBJ1-4, with TRBD1 identical over 7 bases. This CDR3 is built from 14 residues. Trimming removed 3 bases from V and 6 bases from J; junction bases left unmatched: 5. CDR1 SGHRS and CDR2 YFSETQ come from the germline V gene. This chain's CDR3 is CASSYRDSYEKLFF. The CDR3 nucleotides read TGCGCCAGCAGCTACCGGGACAGCTATGAAAAACTGTTTTTT.

The chain recombines TRBV7-9 with TRBJ2-1; the D gene is possibly TRBD2 (6 bases). This CDR3 spans 14 amino acids. Germline assignment: CDR1 SEHNR and CDR2 FQNEAQ (reference sequence). With 5 bases removed from V and 2 bases from J, the gap between germline ends came to 10 bases. CDR3: CASSQAGTYNEQFF. The CDR3 region has the DNA TGTGCCAGCAGCCAGGCGGGGACCTACAATGAGCAGTTCTTC.

This clone was seen just once. The chain couples TRBV4-1 to TRBJ2-2; D possibly corresponds to TRBD2 (6 bases). V was cut by 4 bases and J by 0 bases, with 12 bases left in between. The CDR3 totals 16 residues. The germline CDR1 and CDR2 sequences are MGHRA and YSYEKL. Written as DNA, the CDR3 is TGCGCCAGCAGCCCAGGCGGGACTGCGAACACCGGGGAGCTGTTTTTT. Protein sequence: CASSPGGTANTGELFF.

In this sample, this clone turned up once. The genes are TRBV5-5 and TRBJ2-1; TRBD2 agrees at 13 bases. Germline loops: CDR1 SGHKS, CDR2 YYEKEE (reference sequence). The V gene end was trimmed by 4 bases and the J gene end by 6 bases; junction bases not matched to a gene: 4. This CDR3 has 15 residues. CDR3 DNA: TGTGCCAGCAGCCCGGGACTAGCGGGAACCAATGAGCAGTTCTTC. It is translated as CASSPGLAGTNEQFF.

V usage is TRBV27 and J usage is TRBJ2-7; D perhaps matches TRBD2 (6 bases). Germline-derived CDR1 and CDR2 are MNHEY and SMNVEV (reference sequence). V lost 2 bases and J 5 bases, leaving 7 bases between the germline ends. This CDR3 has 12 residues. For the CDR3, the DNA is TGTGCCAGCAGTTTAGGAGGGGACGAGCAGTACTTC. Amino acids: CASSLGGDEQYF.

This clone has only one observation. The chain carries TRBV29-1 and TRBJ1-3; 8 nucleotides line up with TRBD1. The CDR3 contains 14 residues. Germline values: CDR1 SQVTM, CDR2 ANQGSEA. Trimming at V came to 6 bases and at J to 0 bases, leaving 4 bases not matched to a gene. The CDR3 sequence: CSVGDRLSGNTIYF. The DNA for the CDR3 is TGCAGCGTCGGGGACAGGCTCTCTGGAAACACCATATATTTT.

This clone was picked up one time. The chain links TRBV14 to TRBJ2-7; the match to TRBD2 covers 7 bases. Germline CDR1 reads SGHDN; CDR2 reads FVKESK. The CDR3 sequence is 15 residues long. CDR3 in amino acids: CASSQPGTNLYGQYV. The DNA of the CDR3 is TGTGCCAGCAGCCAACCCGGGACTAACCTCTACGGGCAGTACGTC.

This clone was detected once. This chain links TRBV18 with TRBJ1-2; possibly TRBD1 for D (6 bases). CDR1 and CDR2 (germline): KGHSH, LQKENI. The CDR3 covers 14 residues. With 3 bases removed from V and 5 bases from J, the gap between germline ends came to 13 bases. DNA of the CDR3: TGTGCCAGCTCACCCCAGGACAGAAAATATGGCTACACCTTC. This encodes CASSPQDRKYGYTF.

V and J are TRBV5-8 and TRBJ1-3; D perhaps matches TRBD1 (6 bases). This CDR3 has 18 amino acids. Trimming removed 0 bases from V and 0 bases from J, with 16 bases in between. CDR1 and CDR2 (germline): SGHTS, YDEGEE. The CDR3 region has the DNA TGTGCCAGCAGCTTGGAAGGGACACCTTATCTCTCTGGAAACACCATATATTTT. It is translated as CASSLEGTPYLSGNTIYF.

This clone has a single count. The chain links TRBV27 to TRBJ1-1, with TRBD1 identical over 10 bases. The CDR3 loop spans 15 amino acids. Germline CDR1 and CDR2: MNHEY and SMNVEV (reference sequence). Unmatched junction bases numbered 6, after V lost 4 bases and J lost 4 bases. CDR3: CASSSGTGVVTEAFF. The CDR3 bases are TGTGCCAGCAGTTCCGGGACAGGGGTTGTCACTGAAGCTTTCTTT.

A remark on this clone: An end of the junction does not agree with germline; a read error may underlie this. The rearrangement links TRBV7-9 to TRBJ2-3; D call uncertain. Germline V gives CDR1 SEHNR, CDR2 FQNEAQ (reference sequence). The CDR3 has 14 amino acids. The CDR3 DNA follows: TGTTCCAGCAGCTCCTATATACCCACAGATACGCAGTATTTT. Translated: CSSSSYIPTDTQYF.

The chain is built from TRBV5-8 and TRBJ1-2; the D is unclear. Germline-derived CDR1 and CDR2 are SGHTS and YDEGEE. The V and J ends lost 4 bases and 1 base respectively, with 17 bases between them. This CDR3 region has 16 residues. Here the CDR3 DNA reads TGTGCCAGCAGCCCACGGTCGGCAGGCGTTAACTATGGCTACACCTTC. Translating gives CASSPRSAGVNYGYTF.

The CDR3 reads CASSSQGSSGNTIYF. DNA for the CDR3: TGTGCCAGCAGCTCACAGGGGAGCTCTGGAAACACCATATATTTT. The gene calls are TRBV11-3 and TRBJ1-3; 7 bases map to TRBD1. V shed 4 bases and J 0 bases; nucleotides not matched to a gene: 3. The V gene's germline CDR1 is SGHNT and CDR2 YENEEA. The CDR3 has 15 residues.

V and J are TRBV30 and TRBJ1-1, with 7 bases that match TRBD1. CDR3 length: 14 amino acids. V trimming: 4 bases; J trimming: 7 bases; junction bases outside the gene matches: 12. Germline CDR1 reads GTSNPN; CDR2 reads SVGIG (reference sequence). CDR3 region: CAWTIDRAVFEAFF. The CDR3 DNA follows: TGTGCCTGGACTATAGACAGGGCGGTTTTTGAAGCTTTCTTT.

The genes are TRBV18 and TRBJ1-2; D not resolved. The CDR3 totals 17 residues. Germline assignment: CDR1 KGHSH and CDR2 LQKENI. Trimming removed 3 bases from V and 0 bases from J, with 17 bases in between. In nucleotides, the CDR3 is TGTGCCAGCTCACCTGGGTTTGGTGGGAGAGCTAACTATGGCTACACCTTC. Encoded protein: CASSPGFGGRANYGYTF.

The chain employs TRBV5-1 and TRBJ2-2; 9 bases map to TRBD2. V lost 4 bases, J lost 7 bases, and 14 bases stayed unmatched. The CDR3 has 17 residues. CDR1 SGHRS and CDR2 YFSETQ come from the germline V gene. In DNA form, the CDR3 reads TGCGCCAGCAGCCCTGGGTGGGTAGCGGGAGTCGACGGGGAGCTGTTTTTT. This sequence encodes CASSPGWVAGVDGELFF.

The chain couples TRBV18 to TRBJ2-1; 7 positions agree with TRBD1. Germline V gives CDR1 KGHSH, CDR2 LQKENI. This CDR3 region has 14 residues. Unmatched junction bases numbered 7, after V lost 8 bases and J lost 3 bases. The CDR3 nucleotides are TGTGCCAGCACCTCCGGGACAGACTACAATGAGCAGTTCTTC. Its protein product is CASTSGTDYNEQFF.

J is TRBJ2-7 and V is TRBV28; TRBD1 agrees at 8 bases. The CDR3 consists of 13 residues. The germline CDR1 and CDR2 sequences are MDHEN and SYDVKM. With V trimmed by 6 bases and J by 3 bases, 4 bases remained unmatched. The CDR3 DNA follows: TGTGCCAGCAGCGGACAGGGAGACTACGAGCAGTACGTC. Translated, it gives CASSGQGDYEQYV.

This clone was counted once. The chain joins TRBV6-5 to TRBJ2-5; 9 bases are a match to TRBD1. Germline V gene sequence: CDR1 MNHEY, CDR2 SVGAGI. The CDR3 totals 13 residues. The trim removed 6 bases at V and 5 bases at J, leaving 4 bases unmatched. CDR3 region: CASSHRGLETQYF. CDR3 coding DNA: TGTGCCAGCAGCCACAGGGGGCTGGAGACCCAGTACTTC.

The chain joins TRBV5-1 to TRBJ2-1; TRBD1 matches 9 bases. This CDR3 contains 16 residues. V lost 3 bases to trimming and J lost 5 bases; unmatched junction nucleotides: 9. The germline V gene encodes CDR1 SGHRS and CDR2 YFSETQ. The chain's CDR3 is CASSSSTGTGNNEQFF. As DNA, the CDR3 is TGCGCCAGCAGCTCCTCGACCGGGACAGGGAACAATGAGCAGTTCTTC.

This chain links TRBV19 with TRBJ2-1; 12 bases align to TRBD2. With 1 base clipped from V and 0 bases from J, the junction kept 7 bases outside the gene matches. The germline V gene encodes CDR1 LNHDA and CDR2 SQIVND (reference sequence). This CDR3 contains 19 residues. The CDR3 sequence: CASSIGTSGRTSSYNEQFF. The CDR3 coding sequence is TGTGCCAGTAGTATAGGAACTAGCGGGAGGACAAGCTCCTACAATGAGCAGTTCTTC. Using reference TRBV19 and TRBJ2-1 for the parts outside the CDR3, the full variable domain is DGGITQSPKYLFRKEGQNVTLSCEQNLNHDAMYWYRQDPGQGLRLIYYSQIVNDFQKGDIAEGYSVSREKKESFPLTVTSAQKNPTAFYLCASSIGTSGRTSSYNEQFFGPGTRLTVL.

This chain links TRBV2 with TRBJ2-3; D is perhaps TRBD2 (5 bases). Deletions cut 8 bases from V and 0 bases from J, with 12 bases between. Germline loops: CDR1 SNHLY, CDR2 FYNNEI. This CDR3 region has 14 residues. CDR3 protein: CASQGLASTDTQYF. In nucleotides, the CDR3 is TGTGCCAGCCAAGGGTTAGCGAGCACAGATACGCAGTATTTT.